Listed here are 27 T cell receptor beta chains from one sample, sequenced in a study of beta chain features in type 1 diabetes. The study reverse transcribed the entire isolated RNA, so it sequenced expressed TCRB transcripts. Generated by immunoSEQ multiplex PCR, the TCRdb table keeps only in-frame clones and is missing some. Of around 40,000 clones in the sample, around 70% were seen once. The study's findings and limits: Significant though moderate, a shortening of TCRB CDR3s appeared in all four CD4+ subsets of Type 1 diabetes patients.

No antigen has been identified for these receptors. The source material was Tregs from blood. All receptors come from a woman in her late teens or twenties with type 1 diabetes.

The chain carries TRBV5-1 and TRBJ2-7; D gene ambiguous. This CDR3 contains 13 residues. Per the germline V gene, CDR1 is SGHRS and CDR2 is YFSETQ. The V end lost 0 bases, the J end lost 6 bases, and 10 bases lay between the germline ends. The CDR3 reads CASSLARLTEQYF. DNA of the CDR3: TGCGCCAGCAGCTTGGCCCGACTGACCGAGCAGTACTTC. The full variable domain, its missing parts supplied by reference TRBV5-1 and TRBJ2-7, is KAGVTQTPRYLIKTRGQQVTLSCSPISGHRSVSWYQQTPGQGLQFLFEYFSETQRNKGNFPGRFSGRQFSNSRSEMNVSTLELGDSALYLCASSLARLTEQYFGPGTRLTVT.

The chain combines TRBV14 with TRBJ2-1, with a weak D call TRBD2 (6 bases). In germline, CDR1 is SGHDN, CDR2 FVKESK. The V end was cut by 1 base, the J end by 3 bases, with 10 bases between. CDR3 size: 15 residues. The CDR3 DNA reads as TGTGCCAGCAGCCAAGCGGGAGTTATCTACAATGAGCAGTTCTTC. It codes for CASSQAGVIYNEQFF.

V is TRBV2 and J is TRBJ1-1; 8 nucleotides line up with TRBD1. CDR3 length: 15 residues. CDR1 SNHLY and CDR2 FYNNEI come from the germline V gene. Trimming took 2 bases from V and 1 from J; bases not matched to a gene: 3. DNA of the CDR3: TGTGCCAGCAGTGAACAGGGGGCATGGAACACTGAAGCTTTCTTT. It encodes CASSEQGAWNTEAFF.

The table lists this clone with a few counts. This sequence joins TRBV7-9 and TRBJ2-5; TRBD2 agrees at 12 bases. The CDR3 has 14 amino acids. The trim removed 5 bases at V and 3 bases at J, leaving 1 base unmatched. Germline V gene lookup returns CDR1 SEHNR and CDR2 FQNEAQ (reference sequence). Here the CDR3 reads CASSRTSGKETQYF. The CDR3 region has the DNA TGTGCCAGCAGCCGGACTAGCGGGAAAGAGACCCAGTACTTC.

This rearrangement joins TRBV30 to TRBJ2-1, with TRBD2 matching over 7 bases. J was trimmed by 8 bases and V by 0 bases; bases with no gene match: 10. CDR3 length: 15 amino acids. The germline CDR1 and CDR2 sequences are GTSNPN and SVGIG (reference sequence). The CDR3 is CAWSVGVAGADEQFF. The CDR3, as DNA: TGTGCCTGGAGTGTAGGGGTAGCGGGCGCCGATGAGCAGTTCTTC.

CDR3 DNA sequence: TGTGCCAGCAGACGGGTCGACCTCACAGATACGCAGTATTTT. This encodes CASRRVDLTDTQYF. The rearrangement links TRBV9 to TRBJ2-3, with D unclear. The CDR3 length is 14 residues. Trimming stripped 5 bases from V and 2 bases from J, with 12 bases between. Germline-derived CDR1 and CDR2 are SGDLS and YYNGEE.

J is TRBJ1-5 and V is TRBV10-2; weak D call: TRBD1 (5 bases). This CDR3 contains 16 residues. Per the germline V gene, CDR1 is WSHSY and CDR2 is SAAADI. Trimming left V 2 bases short and J 2 bases short, with 13 bases between. The CDR3, as DNA: TGCGCCAGCAGTGAGCAAGGGGCGTGGGGCAATCAGCCCCAGCATTTT. This codes for CASSEQGAWGNQPQHF.

V and J are TRBV10-3 and TRBJ2-5, with D possibly being TRBD2 (6 bases). CDR1 is ENHRY, CDR2 SYGVKD, per germline. The CDR3 totals 15 residues. The ends were cut back, 2 bases at V and 3 bases at J, with 13 bases in the middle. CDR3 bases: TGTGCCATCAGTGAGGGAGGGACTGGAAAAGAGACCCAGTACTTC. This encodes CAISEGGTGKETQYF.

Comments on this clone: One end of the junction does not line up with germline, which may come from a read error. The same CDR3 arises from other DNA sequences in this sample as well. V gene TRBV7-2 combines with J gene TRBJ1-6; 8 bases are shared with TRBD1. CDR1 and CDR2 (germline): SGHTA, FQGNSA. The CDR3 loop spans 14 amino acids. For the CDR3, the DNA is TGTGCCAGCAGCTCCAGGACAGGGAATTCCCCCCTCCACTTT. Its translation: CASSSRTGNSPLHF.

The chain combines TRBV7-3 with TRBJ1-1; no firm D call. Germline V gene sequence: CDR1 SGHTA, CDR2 FQGTGA. The CDR3 loop spans 13 amino acids. Trimming left V 1 base short and J 6 bases short, with 9 bases between. The chain's CDR3 is CASSLNPRSEAFF. The CDR3 DNA reads as TGTGCCAGCAGCTTAAACCCCCGGTCTGAAGCTTTCTTT.

This clone was observed a handful of times. This rearrangement joins TRBV11-2 to TRBJ1-4; TRBD1 might be the D (5 bases). Trimming cost V 2 bases and J 15 bases, with 16 bases left between them. The CDR3 covers 13 residues. Germline loops: CDR1 SGHAT, CDR2 FQNNGV. CDR3 sequence (DNA): TGTGCCAGCAGCTTACATCTCGGGACTCTAGTGTTTTTT. Protein product: CASSLHLGTLVFF. Variable domain in full (rest from reference TRBV11-2 and TRBJ1-4): EAGVAQSPRYKIIEKRQSVAFWCNPISGHATLYWYQQILGQGPKLLIQFQNNGVVDDSQLPKDRFSAERLKGVDSTLKIQPAKLEDSAVYLCASSLHLGTLVFFGSGTQLSVL.

V is TRBV9 and J is TRBJ2-6; D might be TRBD2 (5 bases). Germline loops: CDR1 SGDLS, CDR2 YYNGEE. The CDR3 totals 16 residues. The V gene lost 4 bases and the J gene lost 0 bases, with 11 bases spanning the gap. The CDR3 nucleotides read TGTGCCAGCAGCACCCGACGGGACTCTGGGGCCAACGTCCTGACTTTC. It yields the protein CASSTRRDSGANVLTF. The full variable domain, completed using reference TRBV9 and TRBJ2-6, is DSGVTQTPKHLITATGQRVTLRCSPRSGDLSVYWYQQSLDQGLQFLIQYYNGEERAKGNILERFSAQQFPDLHSELNLSSLELGDSALYFCASSTRRDSGANVLTFGAGSRLTVL.

In this sample, this clone turned up a few times. This chain joins TRBV19 and TRBJ2-3; 14 nucleotides match TRBD2. Germline V gives CDR1 LNHDA, CDR2 SQIVND (reference sequence). The CDR3 sequence is 18 residues long. Trimming cost V 5 bases and J 0 bases; bases outside gene matches: 7. As DNA, the CDR3 is TGTGCCAGTAGTGCCGGGACTAGCGGGAGACCTAGCACAGATACGCAGTATTTT. Translating it yields CASSAGTSGRPSTDTQYF.

This clone was found a few times. The chain couples TRBV5-4 to TRBJ1-5; TRBD1 matches at 7 bases. From germline, CDR1 is SGHNT and CDR2 YYREEE (reference sequence). V shed 3 bases, J shed 4 bases, and the junction held 10 bases outside the gene matches. The CDR3 loop spans 16 amino acids. The CDR3 sequence is CASSSLGQNYNQPQHF. CDR3 coding DNA: TGTGCCAGCAGCTCGCTGGGACAGAACTATAATCAGCCCCAGCATTTT.

The chain links TRBV25-1 to TRBJ1-2, with D possibly being TRBD1 (6 bases). With 2 bases removed from V and 3 bases from J, the gap between germline ends came to 13 bases. CDR3 length: 15 residues. Per germline, CDR1 MGHDK and CDR2 SYGVNS. The DNA for the CDR3 is TGTGCCAGCAGTGAACCTGGACAGACCTACTATGGCTACACCTTC. Translated: CASSEPGQTYYGYTF.

V gene TRBV7-2 combines with J gene TRBJ2-7, with D tentatively TRBD2 (5 bases). The CDR3 length is 15 residues. Per germline, CDR1 SGHTA and CDR2 FQGNSA. Trimming took 1 base from V and 0 from J, leaving 10 bases between them. This chain's CDR3 is CASSLGGGSSYEQYF. CDR3 DNA: TGTGCCAGCAGCTTAGGAGGCGGGTCCTCCTACGAGCAGTACTTC.

This rearrangement joins TRBV7-2 to TRBJ2-7, with TRBD2 identical over 11 bases. The ends lost 1 base at V and 0 bases at J; junction bases unmatched: 8. The CDR3 has 18 amino acids. CDR1 SGHTA and CDR2 FQGNSA come from the germline V gene. CDR3 coding DNA: TGTGCCAGCAGCTTAGGACTAGCGGGATTATCGAGCTCCTACGAGCAGTACTTC. This gives the protein CASSLGLAGLSSSYEQYF.

V is TRBV23-1 and J is TRBJ2-2; TRBD2 might be the D (6 bases). TRBV23-1 is an open reading frame, and its role is uncertain. The V end was cut by 11 bases, the J end by 3 bases, with 16 bases between. The CDR3 extends over 14 amino acids. CDR3 region: CAGAGSGYTGELFF. CDR3 DNA: TGCGCCGGGGCGGGCAGCGGGTACACCGGGGAGCTGTTTTTT.

This clone was observed a few times. This sequence joins TRBV6-4 and TRBJ1-1; D unclear. The CDR3 is 13 residues long. Trimming shortened V by 4 bases and J by 5 bases, and 11 bases separated the two germline ends. Germline loops: CDR1 MRHNA, CDR2 SNTAGT. CDR3 in amino acids: CASSVEAQTEAFF. DNA of the CDR3: TGTGCCAGCAGTGTGGAGGCCCAGACTGAAGCTTTCTTT.

The rearrangement links TRBV12-5 to TRBJ2-1, with TRBD1 as a possible D gene (5 bases). The CDR3 contains 13 residues. V dropped 6 bases and J dropped 6 bases, with 12 bases sitting between them. Per germline, CDR1 LGHNT and CDR2 FRNRAP. The CDR3 region is CASGRETVNEQFF. Written as DNA, the CDR3 is TGTGCTAGTGGCCGTGAGACAGTCAATGAGCAGTTCTTC.

V and J are TRBV5-6 and TRBJ1-1; D unresolved. Trimming removed 0 bases at V and 2 bases at J, with 14 bases between. This CDR3 has 16 amino acids. Germline V gene sequence: CDR1 SGHDT, CDR2 YYEEEE. The CDR3 reads CASSLAGLRRNTEAFF. The DNA for the CDR3 is TGTGCCAGCAGCTTGGCGGGTCTCCGGAGAAACACTGAAGCTTTCTTT.

This clone was seen more than once but under ten times. The V and J genes are TRBV23-1 and TRBJ1-5; D ambiguous. TRBV23-1 is annotated as an ORF whose role is uncertain. The CDR3 runs to 9 residues. Trimming shortened V by 4 bases and J by 11 bases, and 3 bases separated the two germline ends. The CDR3 nucleotides read TGCGCCAGCAGTCCGGCCCAGCATTTT. Translation: CASSPAQHF.

The chain recombines TRBV10-3 with TRBJ2-1; tentative D call: TRBD2 (6 bases). Trimming removed 10 bases from V and 2 bases from J, with 12 bases in between. The length of the CDR3 is 13 residues. Germline CDR1 reads ENHRY; CDR2 reads SYGVKD. DNA of the CDR3: TGTGCCACCCGACTAGACCCCTACAATGAGCAGTTCTTC. It encodes CATRLDPYNEQFF.

This clone occurred a few times. A junction end diverges from the germline sequence, so it may reflect a read error. The V and J genes are TRBV28 and TRBJ1-1, with 9 bases lining up with TRBD1. Germline lookup yields CDR1 MDHEN and CDR2 SYDVKM. This CDR3 region has 17 residues. The CDR3 reads CASNLGQGIFRNTEAFF. CDR3 in DNA: TGTGCCAGCAATTTAGGACAGGGGATCTTCAGGAACACTGAAGCTTTCTTT.

The V gene is TRBV11-3, the J gene TRBJ1-2, with D possibly TRBD1 on 5 matching bases. Looked up from germline, CDR1 is SGHNT and CDR2 is YENEEA. Trimming cost V 8 bases and J 4 bases, with 17 bases left between them. CDR3 length equals 14 residues. The CDR3 region has the DNA TGTGCCAGCGGGGCTACCGGGACTTTCTATGGCTACACCTTC. This translates into CASGATGTFYGYTF.

V and J are TRBV29-1 and TRBJ1-3; 8 bases are shared with TRBD1. Germline trimming cut 3 bases from V and 4 bases from J; bases unmatched to any gene: 20. In germline, CDR1 is SQVTM, CDR2 ANQGSEA. CDR3 size: 19 residues. The DNA of the CDR3 is TGCAGCGTTGATTGGGGGTGGGGACAGGCCAAACAAGAAGGAAACACCATATATTTT. Translated: CSVDWGWGQAKQEGNTIYF. The full variable domain, its missing parts supplied by reference TRBV29-1 and TRBJ1-3, is SAVISQKPSRDICQRGTSLTIQCQVDSQVTMMFWYRQQPGQSLTLIATANQGSEATYESGFVIDKFPISRPNLTFSTLTVSNMSPEDSSIYLCSVDWGWGQAKQEGNTIYFGEGSWLTVV.

The chain's CDR3 is CASSLGRGGETQYF. The CDR3 DNA follows: TGCGCCAGCAGCTTGGGTCGGGGGGGAGAGACCCAGTACTTC. This chain uses TRBV5-1 with TRBJ2-5; 8 positions agree with TRBD2. The CDR3 has 14 residues. Per germline, CDR1 SGHRS and CDR2 YFSETQ. The J segment lost 4 bases and the V segment lost 0 bases, leaving 2 bases of the junction unmatched. The variable domain in full, with the rest retrieved from reference TRBV5-1 and TRBJ2-5, is KAGVTQTPRYLIKTRGQQVTLSCSPISGHRSVSWYQQTPGQGLQFLFEYFSETQRNKGNFPGRFSGRQFSNSRSEMNVSTLELGDSALYLCASSLGRGGETQYFGPGTRLLVL.